The 17 T cell receptor beta chains reported below all come from one sample, sequenced in a study of human T cells and chemical hapten exposure. TCRdb itself ran the RACE reads through MiXCR, one entry per CDR3 protein. There are roughly 120,000 distinct CDR3 sequences in the sample; about 13% occur only once, and roughly 0.92% lies in the top ten. Stated time point: patch test 1, 2 weeks after DPC sensitization. Treatment: therapeutic diphenylcyclopropenone sensitization with weekly scalp DPC. This specimen consisted of whole blood, obtained in connection with sensitization to the hapten diphenylcyclopropenone (DPC). All receptors derive from a man in his late teens or twenties with alopecia areata. Some clones in this sample may be carry-over from other donors' samples.

The gene calls are TRBV3-1 and TRBJ1-2; possibly TRBD1 for D (5 bases). CDR1 and CDR2 (germline): LGHDT, YNNKEL (reference sequence). Trimming removed 3 bases from V and 3 bases from J, with 11 bases in between. The CDR3 runs to 14 residues. The CDR3 DNA follows: TGTGCCAGCAGCCATGCAGGGCGGGACTATGGCTACACCTTC. Translated, it gives CASSHAGRDYGYTF.

This clonotype occurred a few times. V and J are TRBV7-6 and TRBJ2-1, with 11 positions matching TRBD2. CDR1 and CDR2 (germline): SGHVS, FNYEAQ. This CDR3 is 18 amino acids long. V shed 2 bases, J shed 0 bases, and the junction held 6 bases outside the gene matches. The CDR3 DNA follows: TGTGCCAGCAGCTTACATAGCGGGGGGGCCCGCTCCTACAATGAGCAGTTCTTC. Protein: CASSLHSGGARSYNEQFF.

The chain carries TRBV11-2 and TRBJ2-3; 8 bases agree with TRBD2. Germline V gene sequence: CDR1 SGHAT, CDR2 FQNNGV. This CDR3 comprises 17 residues. The trim removed 3 bases at V and 2 bases at J, leaving 10 bases unmatched. The CDR3 nucleotides are TGTGCCAGCAGCTTCCTTAAAGCGGGGGCCTACACAGATACGCAGTATTTT. Translating it yields CASSFLKAGAYTDTQYF.

This chain links TRBV7-9 with TRBJ1-2; 7 positions match TRBD1. The CDR3 extends over 16 amino acids. Germline trimming cut 5 bases from V and 2 bases from J; bases unmatched to any gene: 11. Germline assignment: CDR1 SEHNR and CDR2 FQNEAQ (reference sequence). CDR3 nucleotide sequence: TGTGCCAGCAGCCGAGCCCGGACAGGAGGCAACTATGGCTACACCTTC. Encoded protein: CASSRARTGGNYGYTF.

The V and J genes are TRBV19 and TRBJ2-1; 12 bases are a match to TRBD2. Germline V lookup: CDR1 LNHDA, CDR2 SQIVND (reference sequence). The CDR3 runs to 15 residues. Trimming cost V 6 bases and J 4 bases; bases outside gene matches: 4. The CDR3 protein is CASRTSGGAYNEQFF. The CDR3 nucleotides are TGTGCCAGTAGGACTAGCGGGGGAGCTTACAATGAGCAGTTCTTC.

In this sample, this clonotype turned up a few times. The chain combines TRBV6-2 or TRBV6-3 with TRBJ2-7, with D hard to call. The CDR3 has 16 residues. Germline loops: CDR1 MNHEY, CDR2 SVGEGT. Deletions cut 0 bases from V and 3 bases from J, with 15 bases between. This CDR3 is CASSYSREAQSYEQYV. The CDR3 DNA reads as TGTGCCAGCAGTTACTCCCGTGAGGCACAGAGCTACGAGCAGTACGTC.

The chain uses TRBV10-3 and TRBJ2-5; 12 bases align to TRBD1. This CDR3 has 14 amino acids. The trim removed 8 bases at V and 5 bases at J, leaving 6 bases unmatched. Germline CDR1 is ENHRY and CDR2 is SYGVKD. DNA for the CDR3: TGTGCCATCGGGGGGACAGGGGGCTATGAGACCCAGTACTTC. It translates to CAIGGTGGYETQYF.

This clonotype has more than one count but fewer than ten. The CDR3 DNA follows: TGCGCCAGCAGGTTACCGGGACAGGGGCGGGCAACGAAGACCCAGTACTTC. This sequence encodes CASRLPGQGRATKTQYF. This chain uses TRBV10-2 with TRBJ2-5; TRBD1 matches at 10 bases. J lost 6 bases, V lost 6 bases, and 16 bases had no gene match. CDR1 and CDR2 (germline): WSHSY, SAAADI. This CDR3 has 17 amino acids.

This chain links TRBV25-1 with TRBJ2-7; possible D gene TRBD1, 6 bases. The CDR3 spans 12 residues. From germline, CDR1 is MGHDK and CDR2 SYGVNS. In DNA form, the CDR3 reads TGTGCCAGCAGTGAGAGCCGGGACACCCTTGTCGTC. Translation: CASSESRDTLVV.

The chain's CDR3 is CASSLGMGPEQYF. CDR3 coding DNA: TGTGCCAGCAGTTTAGGGATGGGGCCCGAGCAGTACTTC. V usage is TRBV28 and J usage is TRBJ2-7, with D maybe TRBD1 (5 bases). CDR1 is MDHEN and CDR2 is SYDVKM in the germline V gene. Trimming left V 2 bases short and J 6 bases short, with 11 bases between. This CDR3 spans 13 amino acids.

The rearrangement links TRBV18 to TRBJ2-7; no definite D call. V was shortened by 0 bases and J by 7 bases, with 7 bases between the two germline ends. CDR3 length equals 12 residues. From germline, CDR1 is KGHSH and CDR2 LQKENI. Written as DNA, the CDR3 is TGTGCCAGCTCACCACCGGGTCAGGAGCAGTACTTC. It translates to CASSPPGQEQYF.

This clonotype was counted many times. The chain is built from TRBV6-2 or TRBV6-3 and TRBJ2-5; D might be TRBD2 (7 bases). Germline CDR1 MNHEY, CDR2 SVGEGT. This CDR3 contains 14 residues. The V end was cut by 6 bases, the J end by 4 bases, with 15 bases between. CDR3 protein: CASSGGGLGETQYF. DNA for the CDR3: TGTGCCAGCAGCGGCGGGGGCCTGGGAGAGACCCAGTACTTC.

The chain carries TRBV5-6 and TRBJ1-2; D gene unclear. The CDR3 totals 11 residues. Germline V gives CDR1 SGHDT, CDR2 YYEEEE. Trimming shortened V by 1 base and J by 12 bases, and 10 bases separated the two germline ends. Written as DNA, the CDR3 is TGTGCCAGCAGCTTGACAGAACTCCACACCTTC. This gives the protein CASSLTELHTF.

This clonotype was seen only once. This chain links TRBV4-1 with TRBJ1-6, with D possibly TRBD1 on 5 matching bases. This CDR3 is built from 15 residues. Germline assignment: CDR1 MGHRA and CDR2 YSYEKL. Trimming removed 0 bases at V and 10 bases at J, with 13 bases between. CDR3 DNA: TGCGCCAGCAGCCAAGAAGCGGAGGGGCGCTCACCCCTCCACTTT. Amino acid sequence: CASSQEAEGRSPLHF.

This clonotype was detected a few times. This rearrangement joins TRBV20-1 to TRBJ2-7; the D call may be TRBD1 or TRBD2 (5 bases each). Trimming left V 5 bases short and J 1 base short, with 12 bases between. The length of the CDR3 is 13 residues. Germline V gene data show CDR1 as DFQATT and CDR2 as SNEGSKA (reference sequence). For the CDR3, the DNA is TGCAGTGCTTCCCCGGGACGTTCCTACGAGCAGTACTTC. As protein: CSASPGRSYEQYF.

V and J are TRBV5-8 and TRBJ1-5; D call uncertain. Looked up from germline, CDR1 is SGHTS and CDR2 is YDEGEE. CDR3 length: 12 amino acids. V lost 4 bases and J 3 bases, leaving 5 bases between the germline ends. The CDR3 is CASSGPNQPQHF. CDR3 DNA: TGTGCCAGCAGCGGTCCCAATCAGCCCCAGCATTTT.

The chain recombines TRBV27 with TRBJ2-1, with 7 bases matching TRBD2. The CDR3 is made up of 16 amino acids. V trimming: 0 bases; J trimming: 1 base; junction bases outside the gene matches: 3. From germline, CDR1 is MNHEY and CDR2 SMNVEV (reference sequence). CDR3 nucleotide sequence: TGTGCCAGCAGTTTATCTGGCGGGGGTTCCTACAATGAGCAGTTCTTC. Amino acid sequence: CASSLSGGGSYNEQFF.